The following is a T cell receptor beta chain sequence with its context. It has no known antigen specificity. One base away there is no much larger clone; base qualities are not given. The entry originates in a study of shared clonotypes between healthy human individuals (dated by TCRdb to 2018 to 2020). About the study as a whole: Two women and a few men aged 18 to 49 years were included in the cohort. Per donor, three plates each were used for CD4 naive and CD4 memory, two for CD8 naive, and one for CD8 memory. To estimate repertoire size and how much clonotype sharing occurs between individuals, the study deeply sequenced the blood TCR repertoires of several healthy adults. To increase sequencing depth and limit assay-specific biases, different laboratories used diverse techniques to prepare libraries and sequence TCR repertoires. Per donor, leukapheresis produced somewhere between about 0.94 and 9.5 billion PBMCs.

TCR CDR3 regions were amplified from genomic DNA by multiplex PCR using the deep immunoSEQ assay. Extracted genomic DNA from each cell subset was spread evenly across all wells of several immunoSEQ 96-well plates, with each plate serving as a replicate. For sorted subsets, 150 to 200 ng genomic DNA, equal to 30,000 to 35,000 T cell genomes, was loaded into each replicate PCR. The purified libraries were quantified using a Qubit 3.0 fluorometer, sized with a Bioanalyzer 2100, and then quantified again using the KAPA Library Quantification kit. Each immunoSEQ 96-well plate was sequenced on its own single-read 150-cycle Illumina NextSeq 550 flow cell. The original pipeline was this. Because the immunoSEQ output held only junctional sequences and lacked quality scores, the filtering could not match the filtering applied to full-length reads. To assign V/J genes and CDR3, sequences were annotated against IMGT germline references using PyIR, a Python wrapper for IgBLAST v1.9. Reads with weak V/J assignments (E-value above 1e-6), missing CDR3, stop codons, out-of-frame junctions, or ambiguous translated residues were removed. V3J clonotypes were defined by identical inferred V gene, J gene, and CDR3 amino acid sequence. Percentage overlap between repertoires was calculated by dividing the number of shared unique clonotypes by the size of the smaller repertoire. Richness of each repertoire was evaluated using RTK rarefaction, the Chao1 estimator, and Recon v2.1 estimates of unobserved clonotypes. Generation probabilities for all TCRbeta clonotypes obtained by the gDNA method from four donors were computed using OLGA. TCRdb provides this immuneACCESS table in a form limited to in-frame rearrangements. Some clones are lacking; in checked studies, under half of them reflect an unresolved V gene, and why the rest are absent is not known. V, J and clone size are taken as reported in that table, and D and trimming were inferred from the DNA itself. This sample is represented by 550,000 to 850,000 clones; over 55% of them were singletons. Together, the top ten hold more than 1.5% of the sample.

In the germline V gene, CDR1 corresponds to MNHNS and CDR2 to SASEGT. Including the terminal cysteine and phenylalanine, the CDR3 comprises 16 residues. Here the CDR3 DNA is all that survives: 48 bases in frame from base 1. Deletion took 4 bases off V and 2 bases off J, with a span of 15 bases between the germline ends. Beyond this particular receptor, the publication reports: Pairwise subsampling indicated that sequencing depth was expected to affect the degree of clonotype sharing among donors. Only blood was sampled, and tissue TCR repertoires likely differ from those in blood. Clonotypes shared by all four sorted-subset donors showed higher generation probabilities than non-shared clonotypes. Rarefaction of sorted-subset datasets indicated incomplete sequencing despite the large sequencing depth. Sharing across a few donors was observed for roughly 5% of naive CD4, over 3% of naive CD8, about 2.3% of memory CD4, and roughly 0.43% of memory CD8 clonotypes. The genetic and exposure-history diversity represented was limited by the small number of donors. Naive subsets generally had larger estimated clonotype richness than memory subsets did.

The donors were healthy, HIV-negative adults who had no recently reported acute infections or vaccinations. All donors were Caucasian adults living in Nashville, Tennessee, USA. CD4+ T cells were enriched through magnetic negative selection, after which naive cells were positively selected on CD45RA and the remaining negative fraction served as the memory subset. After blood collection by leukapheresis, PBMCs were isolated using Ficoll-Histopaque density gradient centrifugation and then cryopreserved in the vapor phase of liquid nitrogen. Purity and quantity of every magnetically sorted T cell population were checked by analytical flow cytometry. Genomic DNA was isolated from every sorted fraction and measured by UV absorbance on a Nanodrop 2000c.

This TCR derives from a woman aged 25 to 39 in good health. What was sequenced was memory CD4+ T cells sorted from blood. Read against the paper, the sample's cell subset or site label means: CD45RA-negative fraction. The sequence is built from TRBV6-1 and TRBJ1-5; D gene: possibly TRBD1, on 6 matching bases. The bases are TGTGCCAGCAGTGGGGGCGGGGGCCGGCGCAATCAGCCCCAGCATTTT. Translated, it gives CASSGGGGRRNQPQHF.